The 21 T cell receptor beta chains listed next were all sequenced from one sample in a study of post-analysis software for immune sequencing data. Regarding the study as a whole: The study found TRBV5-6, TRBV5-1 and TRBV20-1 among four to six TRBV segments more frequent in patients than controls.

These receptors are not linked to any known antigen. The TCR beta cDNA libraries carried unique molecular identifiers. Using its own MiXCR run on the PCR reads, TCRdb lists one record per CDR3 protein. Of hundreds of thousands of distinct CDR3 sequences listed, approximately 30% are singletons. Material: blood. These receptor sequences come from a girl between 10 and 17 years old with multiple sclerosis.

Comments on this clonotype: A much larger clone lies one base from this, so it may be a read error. CDR3 in DNA: TGCGCCAGCAGCCAGGACTTACTAGCGGTTAAGAATGGGCAGTTCTTC. Its protein product is CASSQDLLAVKNGQFF. V and J are TRBV4-3 and TRBJ2-1; 8 bases are a match to TRBD2. The CDR3 length is 16 residues. Germline values: CDR1 LGHNA, CDR2 YSLEER.

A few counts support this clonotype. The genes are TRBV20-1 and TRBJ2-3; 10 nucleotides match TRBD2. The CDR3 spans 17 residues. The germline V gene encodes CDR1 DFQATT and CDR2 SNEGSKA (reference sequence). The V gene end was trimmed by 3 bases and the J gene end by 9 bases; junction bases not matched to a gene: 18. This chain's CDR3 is CSARGLRPSGSQYTQYF. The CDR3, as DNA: TGCAGTGCTAGGGGGCTGAGGCCTAGCGGGAGCCAGTACACGCAGTATTTT.

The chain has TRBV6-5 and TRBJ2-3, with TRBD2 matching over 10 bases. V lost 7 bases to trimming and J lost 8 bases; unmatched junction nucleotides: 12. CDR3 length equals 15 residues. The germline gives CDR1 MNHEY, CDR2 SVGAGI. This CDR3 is CASTLRAGGPGTQYF. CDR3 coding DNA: TGTGCCAGCACCCTTCGAGCGGGGGGGCCAGGTACGCAGTATTTT.

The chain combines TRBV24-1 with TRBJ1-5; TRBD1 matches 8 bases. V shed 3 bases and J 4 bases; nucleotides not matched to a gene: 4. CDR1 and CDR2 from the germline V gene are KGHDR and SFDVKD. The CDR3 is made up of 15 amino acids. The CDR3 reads CATSDPGGPNQPQHF. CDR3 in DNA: TGTGCCACCAGTGATCCAGGGGGCCCAAATCAGCCCCAGCATTTT.

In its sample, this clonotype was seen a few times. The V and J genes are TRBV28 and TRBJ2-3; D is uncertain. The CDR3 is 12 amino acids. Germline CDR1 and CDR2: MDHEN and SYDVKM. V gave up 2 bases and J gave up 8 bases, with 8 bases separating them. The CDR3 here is CASSLRRATQYF. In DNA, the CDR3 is TGTGCCAGCAGTTTAAGGCGAGCTACGCAGTATTTT.

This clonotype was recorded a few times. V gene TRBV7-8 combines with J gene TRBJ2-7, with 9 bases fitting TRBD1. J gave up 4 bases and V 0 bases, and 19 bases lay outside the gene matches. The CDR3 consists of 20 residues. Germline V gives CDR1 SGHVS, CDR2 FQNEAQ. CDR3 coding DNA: TGTGCCAGCAGCTTAGCTGGAACGCTAGAGAGGGGGACAGGGAGGTACGAGCAGTACTTC. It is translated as CASSLAGTLERGTGRYEQYF.

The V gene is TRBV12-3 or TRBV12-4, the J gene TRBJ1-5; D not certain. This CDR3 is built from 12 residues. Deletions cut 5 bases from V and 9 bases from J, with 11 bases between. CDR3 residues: CASSLPQSPQHF. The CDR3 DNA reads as TGTGCCAGCAGTCTACCGCAATCGCCCCAGCATTTT.

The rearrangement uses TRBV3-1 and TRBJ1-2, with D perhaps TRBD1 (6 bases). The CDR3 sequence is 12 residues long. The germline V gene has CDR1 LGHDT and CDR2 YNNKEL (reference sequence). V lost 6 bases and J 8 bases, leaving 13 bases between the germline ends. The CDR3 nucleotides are TGTGCCAGCAGTACAGGGTTCGGAGGCTACACCTTC. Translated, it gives CASSTGFGGYTF.

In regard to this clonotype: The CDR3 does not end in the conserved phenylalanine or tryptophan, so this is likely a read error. CDR3 protein: CSPLRVDRIAPQHV. The CDR3, as DNA: TGCAGTCCCCTCAGGGTGGATCGTATCGCGCCCCAGCATGTT. V usage is TRBV20-1 and J usage is TRBJ1-5; the D gene is possibly TRBD1 (5 bases). Germline V gene lookup returns CDR1 DFQATT and CDR2 SNEGSKA (reference sequence). This CDR3 is built from 14 residues. Trimming removed 8 bases from V and 9 bases from J, with 23 bases in between.

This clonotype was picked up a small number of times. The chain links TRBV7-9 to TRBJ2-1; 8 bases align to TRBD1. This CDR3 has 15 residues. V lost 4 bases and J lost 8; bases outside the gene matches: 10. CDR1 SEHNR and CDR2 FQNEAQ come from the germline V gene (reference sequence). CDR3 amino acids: CASSSTRGRGDEQFF. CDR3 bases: TGTGCCAGCAGCTCTACCAGGGGGCGAGGTGATGAGCAGTTCTTC.

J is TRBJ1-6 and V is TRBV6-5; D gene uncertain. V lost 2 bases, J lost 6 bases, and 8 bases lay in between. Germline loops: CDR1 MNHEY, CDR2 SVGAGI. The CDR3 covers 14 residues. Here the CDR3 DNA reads TGTGCCAGCAGTTACGGACGACTTAATTCACCCCTCCACTTT. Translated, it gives CASSYGRLNSPLHF.

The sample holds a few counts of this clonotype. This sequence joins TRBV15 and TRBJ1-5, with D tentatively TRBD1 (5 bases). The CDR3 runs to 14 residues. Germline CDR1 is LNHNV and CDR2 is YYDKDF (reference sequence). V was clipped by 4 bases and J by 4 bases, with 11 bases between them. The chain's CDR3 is CATSNRLENQPQHF. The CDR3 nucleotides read TGTGCCACCAGCAACAGGCTGGAGAATCAGCCCCAGCATTTT.

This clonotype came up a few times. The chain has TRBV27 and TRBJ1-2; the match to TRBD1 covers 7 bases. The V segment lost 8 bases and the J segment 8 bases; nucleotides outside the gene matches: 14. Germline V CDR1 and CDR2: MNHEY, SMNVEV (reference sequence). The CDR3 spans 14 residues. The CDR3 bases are TGTGCCAGCGCAACTGACAGGGCGGGAGGGGGCTACACCTTC. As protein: CASATDRAGGGYTF.

CDR3 in DNA: TGTGCCACCCAGGACAGCCCCGCTAGTTGGCCCCAGCATTTT. Translation: CATQDSPASWPQHF. This chain joins TRBV6-1 and TRBJ1-5; D possibly corresponds to TRBD1 (6 bases). The V gene's germline CDR1 is MNHNS and CDR2 SASEGT. The CDR3 runs 14 residues. V lost 10 bases to trimming and J lost 9 bases, with 22 bases between them.

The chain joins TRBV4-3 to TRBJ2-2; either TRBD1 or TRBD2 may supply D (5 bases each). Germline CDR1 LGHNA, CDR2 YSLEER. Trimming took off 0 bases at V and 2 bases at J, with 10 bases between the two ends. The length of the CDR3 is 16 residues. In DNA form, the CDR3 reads TGCGCCAGCAGCCAAGATCGGGGCATCAACACCGGGGAGCTGTTTTTT. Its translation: CASSQDRGINTGELFF.

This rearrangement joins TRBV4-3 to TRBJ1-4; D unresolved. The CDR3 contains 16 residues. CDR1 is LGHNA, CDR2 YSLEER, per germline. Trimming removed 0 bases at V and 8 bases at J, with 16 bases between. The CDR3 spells CASSQDRQGYYEKLFF. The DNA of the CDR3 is TGCGCCAGCAGCCAAGATCGACAAGGGTACTACGAAAAACTGTTTTTT.

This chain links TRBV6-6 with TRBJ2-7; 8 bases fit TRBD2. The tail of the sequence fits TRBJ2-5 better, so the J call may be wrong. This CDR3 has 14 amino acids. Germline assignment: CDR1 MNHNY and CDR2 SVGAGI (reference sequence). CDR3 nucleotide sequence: TGTGCCAGCAGTTATAGCGGGGACCGCGGGACCCAGTACTTC. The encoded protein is CASSYSGDRGTQYF.

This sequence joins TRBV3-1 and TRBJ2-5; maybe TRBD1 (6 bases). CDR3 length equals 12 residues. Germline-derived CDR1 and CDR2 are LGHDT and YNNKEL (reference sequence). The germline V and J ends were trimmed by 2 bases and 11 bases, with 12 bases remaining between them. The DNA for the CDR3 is TGTGCCAGCAGCCAACTTAACAGGGAGCAGTACTTC. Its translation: CASSQLNREQYF.

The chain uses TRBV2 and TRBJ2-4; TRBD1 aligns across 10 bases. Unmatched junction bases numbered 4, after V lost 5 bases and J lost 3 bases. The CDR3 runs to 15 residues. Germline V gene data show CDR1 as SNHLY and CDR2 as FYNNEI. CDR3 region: CASSQTGGVKNIQYF. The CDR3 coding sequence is TGTGCCAGCAGTCAGACAGGGGGCGTCAAAAACATTCAGTACTTC.

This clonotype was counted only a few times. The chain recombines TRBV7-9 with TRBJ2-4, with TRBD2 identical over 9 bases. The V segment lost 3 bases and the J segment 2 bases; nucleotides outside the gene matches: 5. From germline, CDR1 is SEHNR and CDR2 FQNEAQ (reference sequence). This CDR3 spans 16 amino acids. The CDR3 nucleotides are TGTGCCAGCAGCTTCTGGACTAGCGCAACCAAAAACATTCAGTACTTC. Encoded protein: CASSFWTSATKNIQYF. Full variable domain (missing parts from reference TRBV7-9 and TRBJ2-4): DTGVSQNPRHKITKRGQNVTFRCDPISEHNRLYWYRQTLGQGPEFLTYFQNEAQLEKSRLLSDRFSAERPKGSFSTLEIQRTEQGDSAMYLCASSFWTSATKNIQYFGAGTRLSVL.

CDR3 protein: CASSYSGGDYTQYF. In nucleotides, the CDR3 is TGTGCCAGCAGCTATAGCGGTGGAGATTATACGCAGTATTTT. The J gene is TRBJ2-3, the V gene TRBV7-9; a possible D gene is TRBD2 (6 bases). CDR1 and CDR2 from the germline V gene are SEHNR and FQNEAQ (reference sequence). Trimming cost V 4 bases and J 7 bases, with 15 bases left between them. The CDR3 consists of 14 residues. The full variable domain, rest sourced from reference TRBV7-9 and TRBJ2-3, is DTGVSQNPRHKITKRGQNVTFRCDPISEHNRLYWYRQTLGQGPEFLTYFQNEAQLEKSRLLSDRFSAERPKGSFSTLEIQRTEQGDSAMYLCASSYSGGDYTQYFGPGTRLTVL.